The next 28 T cell receptor beta chains were all read from a single sample in a study of T cell repertoires in cytomegalovirus infection. TCRdb reprocessed the reads via MiXCR and lists one record per CDR3 protein. This sample has around 240,000 distinct CDR3 sequences, with about 20% found just once. Material: CD8+ T cells from PBMCs. These receptors all stem from a human donor in good health (CMV status not recorded). Some clones in this sample may be carry-over from other donors' samples.

The V call is TRBV25-1, the J call TRBJ1-5; 10 bases align to TRBD1. CDR1 and CDR2 (germline): MGHDK, SYGVNS. Germline trimming cut 9 bases from V and 2 bases from J; bases unmatched to any gene: 10. The CDR3 is made up of 16 amino acids. CDR3 in amino acids: CARATGGQGGNQPQHF. CDR3 DNA sequence: TGTGCCAGGGCCACAGGTGGACAGGGGGGCAATCAGCCCCAGCATTTT. The full variable domain, completed using reference TRBV25-1 and TRBJ1-5, is EADIYQTPRYLVIGTGKKITLECSQTMGHDKMYWYQQDPGMELHLIHYSYGVNSTEKGDLSSESTVSRIRTEHFPLTLESARPSHTSQYLCARATGGQGGNQPQHFGDGTRLSIL.

This clonotype was picked up many times. The CDR3 DNA sequence: TGCGCCAGCAGCCAAGATTCGACAGGGGGCTGGTCGGGGGCCAACGTCCTGACTTTC. Encoded protein: CASSQDSTGGWSGANVLTF. The V and J genes are TRBV4-1 and TRBJ2-6, with 10 bases that match TRBD1. Germline V gene lookup returns CDR1 MGHRA and CDR2 YSYEKL. Trimming removed 0 bases from V and 4 bases from J; junction bases left unmatched: 9. This CDR3 spans 19 amino acids.

This clonotype was seen only a few times. This chain joins TRBV12-3 or TRBV12-4 and TRBJ1-5; TRBD1 agrees at 7 bases. The trim removed 7 bases at V and 3 bases at J, leaving 6 bases unmatched. This CDR3 comprises 14 residues. The DNA of the CDR3 is TGTGCCAGCACCTCTACAGGGGTCAATCAGCCCCAGCATTTT. This translates into CASTSTGVNQPQHF.

The sample holds a few counts of this clonotype. The chain joins TRBV15 to TRBJ2-1; D gene ambiguous. This CDR3 spans 14 amino acids. Germline CDR1 is LNHNV and CDR2 is YYDKDF (reference sequence). Trimming took 2 bases from V and 10 from J, leaving 15 bases between them. The CDR3 region is CATSRSHPGIEQFF. The DNA for the CDR3 is TGTGCCACCAGCAGAAGTCACCCCGGAATAGAGCAGTTCTTC.

The chain is built from TRBV12-3 or TRBV12-4 and TRBJ2-7, with TRBD1 identical over 7 bases. This CDR3 has 13 residues. V was clipped by 6 bases and J by 1 base; unmatched bases: 3. CDR3 in amino acids: CASRDRSSYEQYF. The CDR3 DNA follows: TGTGCCAGCAGGGACAGGTCGTCCTACGAGCAGTACTTC.

In its sample, this clonotype was seen a few times. The chain joins TRBV2 to TRBJ2-1; 8 bases fit TRBD1. V lost 10 bases to trimming and J lost 0 bases; unmatched junction nucleotides: 8. This CDR3 has 15 residues. Germline lookup yields CDR1 SNHLY and CDR2 FYNNEI. CDR3 residues: CATRTGTNSYNEQFF. In DNA, the CDR3 is TGTGCCACCAGGACAGGGACAAACTCCTACAATGAGCAGTTCTTC.

This chain uses TRBV29-1 with TRBJ1-2, with D perhaps matching TRBD1 (5 bases). Germline V gene sequence: CDR1 SQVTM, CDR2 ANQGSEA. V lost 5 bases and J lost 6, with 10 bases in between. The CDR3 covers 11 residues. The CDR3, as DNA: TGCAGCGTTTGGGGGAGCGATGGCTACACCTTC. Its translation is CSVWGSDGYTF. Full variable domain (remainder filled in from reference TRBV29-1 and TRBJ1-2): SAVISQKPSRDICQRGTSLTIQCQVDSQVTMMFWYRQQPGQSLTLIATANQGSEATYESGFVIDKFPISRPNLTFSTLTVSNMSPEDSSIYLCSVWGSDGYTFGSGTRLTVV.

The table lists this clonotype with many counts. V is TRBV20-1 and J is TRBJ2-7, with unresolved D. Germline CDR1 reads DFQATT; CDR2 reads SNEGSKA (reference sequence). CDR3 length equals 9 residues. Trimming stripped 5 bases from V and 5 bases from J, with 4 bases between. In DNA, the CDR3 is TGCAGTGCTTCCCACGAGCAGTACTTC. Protein product: CSASHEQYF.

This clonotype has more than one count but fewer than ten. The V gene is TRBV13, the J gene TRBJ1-2; D gene uncertain. This CDR3 has 15 amino acids. Between the trimmed V and J ends, which lost 6 bases and 4 bases, there was a span of 18 bases. Germline V CDR1 and CDR2: PRHDT, FYEKMQ (reference sequence). Here the CDR3 reads CASRPPPDIIYGYTF. CDR3 DNA sequence: TGTGCCAGCAGACCTCCTCCCGACATTATCTATGGCTACACCTTC.

The chain is built from TRBV20-1 and TRBJ2-1; 8 bases align to TRBD1. Per the germline V gene, CDR1 is DFQATT and CDR2 is SNEGSKA (reference sequence). The CDR3 runs 18 residues. The V and J ends lost 3 bases and 0 bases, in that order; junction bases with no gene match: 13. DNA for the CDR3: TGCAGTGCTAGTGGTGGTGGGACAGGCAGGAGCTCCTACAATGAGCAGTTCTTC. This translates into CSASGGGTGRSSYNEQFF.

The chain joins TRBV20-1 to TRBJ2-7; 7 bases line up with TRBD1. The CDR3 is 13 amino acids. J gave up 0 bases and V 5 bases, and 4 bases lay outside the gene matches. The germline V gene has CDR1 DFQATT and CDR2 SNEGSKA (reference sequence). In DNA form, the CDR3 reads TGCAGTGCTCGGGACAGCCTCTCCTACGAGCAGTACTTC. Its translation is CSARDSLSYEQYF.

This clonotype was observed a handful of times. The genes are TRBV12-3 or TRBV12-4 and TRBJ2-3, with D possibly called TRBD1 or TRBD2 (5 bases each). The V end was cut by 7 bases, the J end by 0 bases, with 14 bases between. The CDR3 sequence is 15 residues long. The CDR3 region has the DNA TGTGCCAGCACCAGCCCCGGGGCTAGCACAGATACGCAGTATTTT. Amino acid sequence: CASTSPGASTDTQYF.

Only a few counts were recorded for this clonotype. The V and J genes are TRBV5-4 and TRBJ2-7; unclear D gene. CDR1 is SGHNT, CDR2 YYREEE, per germline (reference sequence). This CDR3 spans 14 amino acids. The ends were cut back, 4 bases at V and 2 bases at J, with 13 bases in the middle. CDR3 sequence: CASSPGRGPYEQYF. CDR3 nucleotides: TGTGCCAGCAGCCCCGGACGTGGTCCCTACGAGCAGTACTTC.

This sequence joins TRBV11-2 and TRBJ1-4; D gene uncertain. Germline CDR1 and CDR2: SGHAT and FQNNGV. The CDR3 spans 17 residues. Trimming pared 2 bases from V and 0 bases from J, leaving 13 bases between. DNA of the CDR3: TGTGCCAGCAGCTTATACTACAGCAAATCAACTAATGAAAAACTGTTTTTT. Protein product: CASSLYYSKSTNEKLFF.

The chain links TRBV11-1 to TRBJ2-2, with TRBD1 identical over 8 bases. Germline lookup yields CDR1 SGHAT and CDR2 FQDESV (reference sequence). V shed 5 bases and J 0 bases; nucleotides not matched to a gene: 5. The CDR3 has 16 residues. CDR3 sequence reads: CASSLLQGANTGELFF. DNA of the CDR3: TGTGCCAGCAGCCTCTTACAGGGGGCGAACACCGGGGAGCTGTTTTTT.

V gene TRBV25-1 combines with J gene TRBJ2-7, with a tentative D call TRBD1 (6 bases). V lost 2 bases and J lost 5, with 13 bases in between. The germline V gene encodes CDR1 MGHDK and CDR2 SYGVNS. The CDR3 totals 14 residues. This CDR3 is CASSEGRGVDEQYF. Written as DNA, the CDR3 is TGTGCCAGCAGTGAAGGCAGGGGCGTCGACGAGCAGTACTTC.

In this sample, this clonotype turned up many times. V is TRBV7-2 and J is TRBJ2-3; D might be TRBD1 (6 bases). Germline V gene sequence: CDR1 SGHTA, CDR2 FQGNSA. Trimming cost V 8 bases and J 0 bases, with 15 bases left between them. This CDR3 region has 15 residues. CDR3 sequence (DNA): TGTGCCAGCGCTGAGGGGGATTTTAGCACAGATACGCAGTATTTT. Protein sequence: CASAEGDFSTDTQYF.

This chain links TRBV4-1 with TRBJ1-2; the D is unclear. The CDR3 is 14 amino acids. The V and J ends lost 2 bases and 3 bases respectively, with 10 bases between them. In germline, CDR1 is MGHRA, CDR2 YSYEKL. CDR3 protein: CASSQPVDYYGYTF. In nucleotides, the CDR3 is TGCGCCAGCAGCCAACCAGTAGACTACTATGGCTACACCTTC.

The J gene is TRBJ1-1, the V gene TRBV29-1; no firm D call. The germline CDR1 and CDR2 sequences are SQVTM and ANQGSEA. V was trimmed by 0 bases and J by 11 bases, leaving 10 bases between them. The CDR3 runs to 11 residues. The CDR3 DNA follows: TGCAGCGTTGAAGAGACAATTGGTGCTTTCTTT. Protein: CSVEETIGAFF.

This clonotype turned up a few times. The gene calls are TRBV5-1 and TRBJ1-4, with 8 bases fitting TRBD1. The germline CDR1 and CDR2 sequences are SGHRS and YFSETQ. The junction had 12 bases not matched to a gene; V was cut back by 3 bases and J by 8 bases. The CDR3 is 16 amino acids. CDR3 residues: CASSSTSQGAQEKLFF. CDR3 sequence (DNA): TGCGCCAGCAGCTCTACTTCGCAGGGGGCACAGGAAAAACTGTTTTTT.

The rearrangement joins TRBV28 to TRBJ1-3; TRBD1 agrees at 8 bases. V was pared by 6 bases and J by 4 bases, with 5 bases of the junction left unmatched. There are 14 residues in the CDR3. Per germline, CDR1 MDHEN and CDR2 SYDVKM. The CDR3 is CASRTGASGNTIYF. DNA of the CDR3: TGTGCCAGCAGGACAGGGGCGTCCGGAAACACCATATATTTT.

V usage is TRBV2 and J usage is TRBJ2-3; TRBD2 matches 9 bases. The length of the CDR3 is 16 residues. Germline V gene lookup returns CDR1 SNHLY and CDR2 FYNNEI. J gave up 6 bases and V 3 bases, and 10 bases lay outside the gene matches. CDR3 nucleotide sequence: TGTGCCAGCAGTGACTTGGGTAGCGGGGGTAGTGATACGCAGTATTTT. It is translated as CASSDLGSGGSDTQYF.

The gene calls are TRBV7-6 and TRBJ2-1; D might be TRBD1 (6 bases). The germline V gene has CDR1 SGHVS and CDR2 FNYEAQ. The CDR3 spans 16 residues. Trimming took off 6 bases at V and 0 bases at J, with 15 bases between the two ends. CDR3 DNA sequence: TGTGCCAGCAGTTCCCCCACAGGGACCTCCTACAATGAGCAGTTCTTC. It codes for CASSSPTGTSYNEQFF.

This clonotype has more than one count but fewer than ten. V is TRBV12-3 or TRBV12-4 and J is TRBJ1-5; 7 nucleotides match TRBD1. The J segment lost 5 bases and the V segment lost 7 bases, leaving 8 bases of the junction unmatched. This CDR3 is 14 amino acids long. DNA of the CDR3: TGTGCCAGCACAGACAGGGTAAGGTATCAGCCCCAGCATTTT. Its translation is CASTDRVRYQPQHF.

The table lists this clonotype with many counts. The V call is TRBV12-3 or TRBV12-4, the J call TRBJ1-1, with D possibly matching TRBD1 (6 bases). The CDR3 extends over 13 amino acids. With 5 bases removed from V and 5 bases from J, the gap between germline ends came to 12 bases. The CDR3: CASSQGWGTEAFF. CDR3 coding DNA: TGTGCCAGCAGTCAGGGGTGGGGGACTGAAGCTTTCTTT.

The chain links TRBV24-1 to TRBJ2-1; TRBD1 aligns across 9 bases. V dropped 3 bases and J dropped 8; count of bases not matched to a gene: 13. CDR3 length: 17 amino acids. From germline, CDR1 is KGHDR and CDR2 SFDVKD. CDR3 sequence (DNA): TGTGCCACCAGTGATATTCACCGGGACAGGGATTCGGATGAGCAGTTCTTC. Translating it yields CATSDIHRDRDSDEQFF.

The gene calls are TRBV29-1 and TRBJ2-1, with D perhaps matching TRBD2 (6 bases). Trimming pared 7 bases from V and 0 bases from J, leaving 13 bases between. CDR1 is SQVTM and CDR2 is ANQGSEA in the germline V gene. This CDR3 region has 14 residues. The CDR3 DNA reads as TGCAGCGCTGGTCGAGCGGGCTCCTACAATGAGCAGTTCTTC. It specifies CSAGRAGSYNEQFF.

This clonotype turned up a few times. The chain couples TRBV5-1 to TRBJ2-1; D remains ambiguous. From germline, CDR1 is SGHRS and CDR2 YFSETQ. V was cut by 2 bases and J by 8 bases, with 8 bases left in between. The CDR3 is 12 residues long. The CDR3 is CASSFTDDEQFF. The CDR3 nucleotides read TGCGCCAGCAGCTTTACAGATGATGAGCAGTTCTTC.